Listed below are T cell receptor beta chains from one sample, sequenced in a study of OX40 agonist ivuxolimab in advanced cancers. Libraries were prepared by immunoSEQ multiplex PCR; TCRdb keeps only in-frame clonotypes and omits some of them. The sample consists of 55,000 to 65,000 clones, just over 85% of them appearing once. The sequencing used CD4+ or CD8+ T cells sorted from blood, collected in a trial of the OX40 agonist ivuxolimab. Source of these receptors: an adult with an advanced solid tumor such as melanoma, head and neck, liver or kidney cancer. CDR3s include the opening cysteine and the closing phenylalanine or tryptophan. A D gene is named only where the DNA matches it firmly. The listing skips clone size in some rows; elsewhere it reads once, few, many or a size class.

>NA|NA|14|TRBJ1-2|TRBV18
TGTGCCAGCTCACCAACAGATACTAACTATGGCTACACCTTC
CASSPTDTNYGYTF
>NA|NA|15|TRBJ2-3|TRBV7-8
TGTGCCAGCAGCCAAGACGGGGGCTTCACAGATACGCAGTATTTT
CASSQDGGFTDTQYF
>NA|NA|16|TRBJ1-4|TRBV5-1
TGCGCCAGCAGCTTGACGCAGGGTGGGCGAGCGGAAAAACTGTTTTTT
CASSLTQGGRAEKLFF
>NA|NA|15|TRBJ1-1|TRBV11-2
TGTGCCAGCAGCTTAGAGGGGGGGCGAGGGACTGAAGCTTTCTTT
CASSLEGGRGTEAFF
>NA|NA|16|TRBJ1-3|TRBV5-1
TGCGCCAGCAGCCCTAATAACCTCCCCTCTGGAAACACCATATATTTT
CASSPNNLPSGNTIYF
>NA|TRBD1|16|TRBJ1-4|TRBV15
TGTGCCACCAGCGTTGTGTTGACAGGGACTAATGAAAAACTGTTTTTT
CATSVVLTGTNEKLFF
>once|TRBD1|15|TRBJ2-7|TRBV28
TGTGCCAGCAGCCCATCGACAGGGGCCCCCAGAGAGCAGTACTTC
CASSPSTGAPREQYF
>once|NA|13|TRBJ2-2|TRBV6-1
TGTGCCAGCAACCCGTGGTTAGCCGGGGAGCTGTTTTTT
CASNPWLAGELFF
>NA|TRBD1|15|TRBJ2-7|TRBV18
TGTGCCAGCTCACCACTTGATACAGGGGGCCACGAGCAGTACTTC
CASSPLDTGGHEQYF
>once|NA|17|TRBJ1-1|TRBV27
TGTGCCAGCAGTATCCCACAGGGCGGCGCAGAGCGTAGTGAAGCTTTCTTT
CASSIPQGGAERSEAFF
>NA|NA|14|TRBJ1-2|TRBV21-1
TGTGCCAGCAGCACGCGGACAGGTTCTCTTGGCTACACCTTC
CASSTRTGSLGYTF
>NA|NA|14|TRBJ1-1|TRBV11-3
TGTGCCAGCTCAAGGGGCGGGCCGAACACTGAAGCTTTCTTT
CASSRGGPNTEAFF
>NA|TRBD2|16|TRBJ2-3|TRBV15
TGTGCCACCAGCAGAGTTGGCGGGGGGGCCTTAGATACGCAGTATTTT
CATSRVGGGALDTQYF
>NA|NA|16|TRBJ1-1|TRBV11-2
TGTGCCAGCAGCTTAAGGGCAGGGAGGTCTTACACTGAAGCTTTCTTT
CASSLRAGRSYTEAFF
>once|NA|15|TRBJ2-7|TRBV7-9
TGTGCCAGCAGCGAACGTTCGGGTGAGGGTGGCGAGCAGTACTTC
CASSERSGEGGEQYF
>NA|TRBD1|14|TRBJ2-7|TRBV7-6
TGTGCCAGCAGCTTTAGGACAGGCTCCGACGAGCAGTACTTC
CASSFRTGSDEQYF
>NA|TRBD1|16|TRBJ1-1|TRBV18
TGTGCCAGCTCTCCGAGGGACAGTGTTGTTAACACTGAAGCTTTCTTT
CASSPRDSVVNTEAFF
>NA|NA|17|TRBJ2-4|TRBV4-2
TGTGCCAGCAGCCAAGGTGCCGGGTTCTTGGCCAAAAACATTCAGTACTTC
CASSQGAGFLAKNIQYF
>NA|NA|15|TRBJ1-1|TRBV4-1
TGCGCCAGCAGCCAAGAGTTGCAGGGGATAACTGAAGCTTTCTTT
CASSQELQGITEAFF
>NA|NA|14|TRBJ1-4|TRBV11-2
TGTGCCAGCAGACTCACGTCGGGGCATGAAAAACTGTTTTTT
CASRLTSGHEKLFF
>NA|NA|13|TRBJ1-4|TRBV6-1
TGTGCCAGCTGGAGGGGGACCCGTGAAAAACTGTTTTTT
CASWRGTREKLFF
>NA|TRBD1|15|TRBJ2-1|TRBV7-2
TGTGCCAGCAGCACCCAAGGACAGGGCTGGAATGAGCAGTTCTTC
CASSTQGQGWNEQFF
>NA|NA|14|TRBJ1-6|TRBV5-1
TGCGCCAGCAGCAAGACAGGACTTGGGTCACCCCTCCACTTT
CASSKTGLGSPLHF
>NA|TRBD2|14|TRBJ2-7|TRBV5-6
TGTGCCAGCAGCACGCCGGGACTAACGTATGAGCAGTACTTC
CASSTPGLTYEQYF
>NA|NA|15|TRBJ2-2|TRBV6-5
TGTGCCAGCAGTCGCCCTAGGGTAGGAACCGGGGAGCTGTTTTTT
CASSRPRVGTGELFF
>NA|TRBD1|13|TRBJ2-7|TRBV6-1
TGTGCCAGCAGGACAGGGGCTACCTACGAGCAGTACTTC
CASRTGATYEQYF
>few|NA|14|TRBJ1-1|TRBV29-1
TGCAGCGTCACCCCGGGGGGCCTGAACACTGAAGCTTTCTTT
CSVTPGGLNTEAFF
>NA|TRBD1|15|TRBJ1-6|TRBV4-2
TGTGCCAGCAGCCAGACTAGGACAGGGAATTCACCCCTCCACTTT
CASSQTRTGNSPLHF
>NA|NA|12|TRBJ1-2|TRBV11-2
TGTGCCAGCAGCCTCACAGGGAAAGGCTACACCTTC
CASSLTGKGYTF
>once|NA|14|TRBJ1-4|TRBV7-2
TGTGCCAGCAGCAGGGGGGGCGCCAATGAAAAACTGTTTTTT
CASSRGGANEKLFF
>few|NA|14|TRBJ1-1|TRBV19
TGTGCCAGTAGTACATCGGGATCCATCACTGAAGCTTTCTTT
CASSTSGSITEAFF
>NA|NA|13|TRBJ1-4|TRBV4-1
TGCGCCAGCAGTTTGGTACAGAATGAAAAACTGTTTTTT
CASSLVQNEKLFF
>NA|TRBD1|14|TRBJ2-7|TRBV7-2
TGTGCCAGCAGCACGGACAGGGGAAGTCGCGAGCAGTACTTC
CASSTDRGSREQYF
>NA|NA|18|TRBJ1-5|TRBV5-8
TGTGCCAGCAGCTTGGCTCGGGATCGCACCCTCGGCGATCAGCCCCAGCATTTT
CASSLARDRTLGDQPQHF
>NA|TRBD1|15|TRBJ1-1|TRBV27
TGTGCCAGCAGTTTCCAGGGGGTCATGAACACTGAAGCTTTCTTT
CASSFQGVMNTEAFF
>once|NA|15|TRBJ1-2|TRBV5-1
TGCGCCAGCAGCTTGGAGTCCACCACCCCCTATGGCTACACCTTC
CASSLESTTPYGYTF
>NA|NA|13|TRBJ1-4|TRBV18
TGTGCCAGCTCCCCCGGGCTAGGAGAAAAACTGTTTTTT
CASSPGLGEKLFF
>NA|NA|16|TRBJ2-3|TRBV2
TGTGCCAGCAGTGTCTTCTGGCGGGGAAGCACAGATACGCAGTATTTT
CASSVFWRGSTDTQYF
>NA|TRBD1|13|TRBJ1-1|TRBV28
TGTGCCAGCAGGAACAGGGGACCCACTGAAGCTTTCTTT
CASRNRGPTEAFF
>NA|NA|16|TRBJ1-4|TRBV5-1
TGCGCCAGCAGCTTGGCCGGGAGGGGCCCTAATGAAAAACTGTTTTTT
CASSLAGRGPNEKLFF
>once|NA|13|TRBJ1-1|TRBV5-5
TGTGCCAGCAGCTTTTACGTAGCCCCTGAAGCTTTCTTT
CASSFYVAPEAFF
>NA|TRBD1|16|TRBJ2-4|TRBV5-4
TGTGCCAGCAGCTTTGGGTGGACAGGGGGAGAGAACATTCAGTACTTC
CASSFGWTGGENIQYF
>NA|NA|16|TRBJ2-7|TRBV7-6
TGTGCCAGCAGCCTTGCGGTTGGGGGCCAAGCCTACGAGCAGTACTTC
CASSLAVGGQAYEQYF
>NA|TRBD1|15|TRBJ1-1|TRBV6-6
TGTGCCAGCAGCCCGTACGGGACAGCGAACACTGAAGCTTTCTTT
CASSPYGTANTEAFF
>NA|NA|16|TRBJ2-7|TRBV6-1
TGTGCCAGCAGTGAAAACTCTCAGGTAAACTCCTACGAGCAGTACTTC
CASSENSQVNSYEQYF
>NA|TRBD1|16|TRBJ1-3|TRBV6-6
TGTGCCAGCAGAGCCCCGACAGGGGGTTCTGGAAACACCATATATTTT
CASRAPTGGSGNTIYF
>few|NA|12|TRBJ2-7|TRBV10-3
TGTGCCATCATGGACGGAACCTACGAGCAGTACTTC
CAIMDGTYEQYF
>NA|NA|17|TRBJ1-2|TRBV2
TGTGCCAGCAGTGACCAATTGTTGAGGACAGCGGACTATGGCTACACCTTC
CASSDQLLRTADYGYTF
>once|TRBD2|14|TRBJ2-3|TRBV10-3
TGTGCCATCAGTGCTAGCGGGGGAGTAGATACGCAGTATTTT
CAISASGGVDTQYF
>NA|NA|14|TRBJ1-5|TRBV5-1
TGCGCCAGCAGCTTAGATTATAGCAATCAGCCCCAGCATTTT
CASSLDYSNQPQHF
>medium-sized|TRBD1|15|TRBJ1-1|TRBV14
TGTGCCAGCAGCCGACAGGGGACGACCAACACTGAAGCTTTCTTT
CASSRQGTTNTEAFF
>NA|TRBD1|15|TRBJ1-2|TRBV6-1
TGTGCCAGCATTGAGGGGGACAGGGGGCTCGATGGCTACACCTTC
CASIEGDRGLDGYTF
>NA|NA|18|TRBJ2-3|TRBV18
TGTGCCAGCTCACCAATTAAACAGGCTGCTTCCCTCACAGATACGCAGTATTTT
CASSPIKQAASLTDTQYF
>few|NA|13|TRBJ1-1|TRBV10-3
TGTGCCATCAGTCTGACAGGGAACACTGAAGCTTTCTTT
CAISLTGNTEAFF
>once|TRBD1|16|TRBJ1-5|TRBV19
TGTGCCAGTAGGTACCGGGACAGGGGGTTCAATCAGCCCCAGCATTTT
CASRYRDRGFNQPQHF
>once|NA|15|TRBJ2-7|TRBV5-7
TGTGCCAGCAGCTTGGCCGGACAGTCCTCCTACGAGCAGTACTTC
CASSLAGQSSYEQYF
>NA|NA|13|TRBJ1-1|TRBV7-3
TGTGCCAGCAGCCTCACAGCGAACACTGAAGCTTTCTTT
CASSLTANTEAFF
>few|TRBD1|14|TRBJ2-5|TRBV5-1
TGCGCCAGCAGCTCCCAGGGGGCGGGGGAGACCCAGTACTTC
CASSSQGAGETQYF
>NA|NA|15|TRBJ1-2|TRBV7-9
TGTGCCAGCAGCTCGGACAGCGGGGCTGGCTATGGCTACACCTTC
CASSSDSGAGYGYTF
>NA|TRBD1|14|TRBJ1-2|TRBV7-9
TGTGCCAGCAGCGTATTACAGGGGGCTGAGGGCTACACCTTC
CASSVLQGAEGYTF